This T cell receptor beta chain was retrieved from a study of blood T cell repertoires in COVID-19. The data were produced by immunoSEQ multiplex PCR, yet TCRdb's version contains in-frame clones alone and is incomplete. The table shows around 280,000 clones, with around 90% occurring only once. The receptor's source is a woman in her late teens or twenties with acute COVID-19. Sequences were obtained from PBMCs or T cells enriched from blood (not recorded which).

The CDR3 DNA reads as TGTGCCAGCAGTTCAACCCAGGTCCGCCGGAAGAAGGCTGAAGCTTTCTTT. Translating gives CASSSTQVRRKKAEAFF. This chain connects TRBV27 to TRBJ1-1; no firm D call. CDR3 length: 17 amino acids. The V end was cut by 4 bases, the J end by 6 bases, with 24 bases between. The germline gives CDR1 MNHEY, CDR2 SMNVEV (reference sequence).